The clone carrying this T cell receptor beta chain was counted between two and nine times. What it binds is not known. This record belongs to a study of T cells after yellow fever vaccination. The wider study: SMART-Seq v4 Ultra Low Input prepared libraries from low-cell fractions. General observations from the study: The study found a weaker secondary response that peaked faster, day 5 versus 15. Subsequent to the booster, the majority of primary-vaccination clones reappeared (96% CD4, about 90% CD8).

Germline V gene data show CDR1 as SNHLY and CDR2 as FYNNEI. V lost 8 bases, J lost 3 bases, and 17 bases lay in between. This CDR3 has 14 residues. A 5'RACE template-switching step, the method used to make TCR cDNA, added a universal primer site and UMIs. TCRdb recomputed calls from the 5' RACE reads with MiXCR, one row per CDR3 protein. The sample lists around 530,000 distinct CDR3 sequences, around a sixth occurring once. This TCR was recovered from a young man who received the YFV17D yellow fever vaccine. J is TRBJ2-7 and V is TRBV2, with TRBD2 as a possible D gene (6 bases). This sample comprised PBMCs, obtained less than 6 days after the first yellow fever vaccination. This CDR3 is CASAQAGILYEQYF. DNA of the CDR3: TGTGCCAGCGCTCAGGCGGGGATTCTCTACGAGCAGTACTTC. Full variable domain (rest looked up from reference TRBV2 and TRBJ2-7): EPEVTQTPSHQVTQMGQEVILRCVPISNHLYFYWYRQILGQKVEFLVSFYNNEISEKSEIFDDQFSVERPDGSNFTLKIRSTKLEDSAMYFCASAQAGILYEQYFGPGTRLTVT.